These T cell receptor beta chains were read from a single sample in a study of blood T cell repertoires in COVID-19. Sequencing was performed with immunoSEQ multiplex PCR; in TCRdb, only in-frame clones are kept and a portion is missing. The sample holds fewer than 15,000 clones; 88% are singletons and the top ten take 2% to 3%. Sequences were obtained from peripheral blood. The receptors here all came from a human donor in a cohort sampled during active COVID-19. CDR3s include the opening cysteine and the closing phenylalanine or tryptophan. The D gene is left open where the match is weak. Size tells how often a clone was seen (once, few, many) or the class of an expanded clone, and some rows leave it out.

-	TRBJ2-7	TRBV9	TRBD1	TGTGCCAGCAGCGTAGAACAGGGGTACGAGCAGTACTTC	CASSVEQGYEQYF
-	TRBJ2-3	TRBV5-1	TRBD2	TGCGCCAGCAGCGTACGGACTAGCGGGGTAATAGATACGCAGTATTTT	CASSVRTSGVIDTQYF
-	TRBJ2-7	TRBV9	-	TGTGCCAGCAGCGGGGGGCCAGGGTACGAGCAGTACTTC	CASSGGPGYEQYF
-	TRBJ2-7	TRBV9	TRBD2	TGTGCCAGCAGCGCTAGCGGGGGGAGTTACGAGCAGTACTTC	CASSASGGSYEQYF
-	TRBJ2-5	TRBV6-5	-	TGTGCCAGCAGCACAGGGTTACAAGAGACCCAGTACTTC	CASSTGLQETQYF
-	TRBJ2-7	TRBV4-3	TRBD2	TGCGCCAGCAGCCAAGACGGCGGGGGGGCCGGGTACGAGCAGTACTTC	CASSQDGGGAGYEQYF
-	TRBJ1-1	TRBV6-5	-	TGTGCCAGCAGTTTCCGTGACAGTGAAGCTTTCTTT	CASSFRDSEAFF
-	TRBJ2-7	TRBV29-1	-	TGCAGCGTTGTTACCCCTCTTCAGGGGTCCTACGAGCAGTACTTC	CSVVTPLQGSYEQYF
-	TRBJ2-3	TRBV10-3	TRBD2	TGTGCCATCAGTGACCGCCTAGCGGGGGGGAAAGATACGCAGTATTTT	CAISDRLAGGKDTQYF
-	TRBJ2-6	TRBV18	TRBD2	TGTGCCAGCTCACTCCTGAGCGGGGGGTATTTCTCTGGGGCCAACGTCCTGACTTTC	CASSLLSGGYFSGANVLTF
-	TRBJ1-5	TRBV28	-	TGTGCCAGCAGTCCCGCGGGGCGGGGGCGGGATCAGCCCCAGCATTTT	CASSPAGRGRDQPQHF
-	TRBJ2-7	TRBV2	TRBD1	TGTGCCAGCAGTGTCACCCAGGACAGGGGTTACGAGCAGTACTTC	CASSVTQDRGYEQYF
once	TRBJ1-4	TRBV15	TRBD1	TGTGCCACCCGTGACAGGGAAGGGGAAAAACTGTTTTTT	CATRDREGEKLFF
-	TRBJ2-3	TRBV5-6	TRBD2	TGTGCCAGCAGGCCGCCTAGCGGGGATGCAGATACGCAGTATTTT	CASRPPSGDADTQYF
-	TRBJ2-7	TRBV18	TRBD1	TGTGCCAGCTCACTTGGGACAGGGCCCTACGAGCAGTACTTC	CASSLGTGPYEQYF
-	TRBJ2-1	TRBV10-1	TRBD2	TGCGCCAGCAGCCAAAGCGGGGGGTACAATGAGCAGTTCTTC	CASSQSGGYNEQFF
-	TRBJ1-1	TRBV12-3/TRBV12-4	-	TGTGCCAGCAGCTATCAGGGTGGCACTGAAGCTTTCTTT	CASSYQGGTEAFF
few	TRBJ2-1	TRBV13	-	TGTGCCAGCAGCTTTCGGACAGACAATGAGCAGTTCTTC	CASSFRTDNEQFF
-	TRBJ2-5	TRBV3-1/TRBV3-2	TRBD2	TGTGCCAGCAGCCCGGGGACTAGCGGGGCCCAAGAGACCCAGTACTTC	CASSPGTSGAQETQYF
-	TRBJ2-1	TRBV4-3	-	TGCGCCAGCAGCCAGGGGGGTTTAGACTACAATGAGCAGTTCTTC	CASSQGGLDYNEQFF
-	TRBJ2-1	TRBV2	TRBD1	TGTGCCAGCATTGACAGGGGGCTGTTCTTC	CASIDRGLFF
-	TRBJ2-3	TRBV11-2	TRBD2	TGTGCCAGCAGCTTAGTTCGGACTAGCGGGGATACGCAGTATTTT	CASSLVRTSGDTQYF
-	TRBJ2-1	TRBV5-6	TRBD1	TGTGCCAGCAGCTTTTTCCCGGGACAGGAGATGAATGAGCAGTTCTTC	CASSFFPGQEMNEQFF
-	TRBJ2-5	TRBV7-8	TRBD1	TGTGCCAGCAGCTCGACAGGGTTCAGCGAGACCCAGTACTTC	CASSSTGFSETQYF
-	TRBJ2-7	TRBV11-2	TRBD1	TGTGCCAGCAGCTTAAACAGGGGGCCCTACGAGCAGTACTTC	CASSLNRGPYEQYF
-	TRBJ2-1	TRBV7-3	TRBD2	TGTGCCAGCAGCTTAATCCGACTAGCGGGGGGCAATGAGCAGTTCTTC	CASSLIRLAGGNEQFF
-	TRBJ1-2	TRBV25-1	-	TGTGCCAGCAGTGGGTGGGAGGGTAATGGCTACACCTTC	CASSGWEGNGYTF
-	TRBJ2-5	TRBV28	TRBD2	TGTGCCAGCAGAAACGGACTAGCGGGAGTGGAGACCCAGTACTTC	CASRNGLAGVETQYF